This TCR beta chain appears in the sequencing data of a study of molecular identifiers for immune sequencing clone quantification. Previously published methods and listed TCR primers were used for the bulk TCR libraries. TCRdb called the PCR reads again in MiXCR, with one record for every CDR3 protein. The repertoire holds about half a million distinct CDR3 sequences, with over 20% as singletons. Sorting was used to obtain naive CD8 T cells (CD8+CD4-CCR7+CD45RA+). Turning to this clonotype: Its antigen is undetermined.

The CDR3 is 13 residues long. CDR1 is SGHRS, CDR2 YFSETQ, per germline. Trimming stripped 4 bases from V and 3 bases from J, with 11 bases between. Study findings and constraints: Over 97% of effector molecules, but under 1% in naive cells, were held by clones with more than 20 RNA copies. Single-cell amounts of spiked Jurkat TCR RNA were reportedly detectable among fewer than 1.3 million naive cells.

The source material was naive CD8+ T cells from blood, with Jurkat cell RNA spiked in. This sample's subset: FACS-sorted CD8+CD4-CCR7+CD45RA+ naive T cells. The chain has TRBV5-1 and TRBJ2-7; tentatively, D is TRBD2 (5 bases). This clonotype originated in a human donor in good health. Some libraries in this study had Jurkat cell RNA spiked in. CDR3 amino acids: CASSVERGYEQYF. The CDR3 nucleotides are TGCGCCAGCAGCGTTGAACGGGGCTACGAGCAGTACTTC.